These 2 T cell receptor beta chains were all obtained from the same sample, sequenced in a study of T cell changes during pregnancy in multiple sclerosis. Libraries were prepared by immunoSEQ multiplex PCR; TCRdb keeps only in-frame clonotypes and omits some of them. This table holds more than 55,000 clones, about 92% found once. The sample here was peripheral blood, taken in the third trimester of pregnancy. The receptors were gathered from a female donor with multiple sclerosis, enrolled in a pregnancy study.

The sample holds a few counts of this clone. This chain uses TRBV30 with TRBJ1-3; D may be TRBD1 (6 bases). V lost 3 bases and J lost 5, with 14 bases in between. CDR1 GTSNPN and CDR2 SVGIG come from the germline V gene (reference sequence). CDR3 length: 14 residues. Written as DNA, the CDR3 is TGTGCCTGGAGGGGGGCAGGTCAGCGAAACACCATATATTTT. As protein: CAWRGAGQRNTIYF.

This rearrangement joins TRBV19 to TRBJ2-7; TRBD1 matches 8 bases. The V gene's germline CDR1 is LNHDA and CDR2 SQIVND (reference sequence). V was pared by 3 bases and J by 0 bases, with 10 bases of the junction left unmatched. The CDR3 spans 17 residues. The CDR3 nucleotides read TGTGCCAGTAGTATCCGCCCCGGGACAGGTGTCTCCTACGAGCAGTACTTC. Its protein is CASSIRPGTGVSYEQYF.